The clone carrying this T cell receptor beta chain was recorded many times. Antigen specificity is unknown. This sample was taken from a study of T cells in Graves' hyperthyroidism and ophthalmopathy. General study results and limits: Within blood appeared most thyroid clonotypes that had expanded above 0.001.

The CDR3 extends over 17 amino acids. CDR1 and CDR2 from the germline V gene are MDHEN and SYDVKM. Trimming removed 5 bases from V and 4 bases from J, with 21 bases in between. RNA transcripts provided the source from which TCR beta CDR3 regions were amplified. An initial round of RT-PCR targeting the TCR CDR3 relied on the HTBI primer set. Each CDR3 protein gets one entry after TCRdb re-called the multiplex PCR reads with MiXCR. Here the sample spans hundreds of thousands of distinct CDR3 sequences, 12% to 15% being singletons. The source of this sequence is a woman between 18 and 29 years old with Graves' hyperthyroidism. Material: blood. The chain has TRBV28 and TRBJ2-1; perhaps TRBD1 as D (6 bases). The CDR3 loop is CASSTTWVRDIYNEQFF. CDR3 sequence (DNA): TGTGCCAGCAGTACGACCTGGGTCAGGGACATTTACAATGAGCAGTTCTTC.